The TCR beta chain under discussion was sequenced for a study of read filtering for tumor transcriptome and immune sequencing. Looking at the study overall: Mean patient age was approximately 66 years, range roughly 45 to 80; 17 male, 14 to 15 female. By R-ISS, stages I, II and III held about 8, 17 and 7 patients. Study-wide results and limits: RNA-seq captured clonotypes less deeply and reliably than IR-seq.

Sampling of bone marrow took place during active disease in every patient. Notes on this clonotype: Its cognate antigen is unknown. Since a much larger clone is just one base distant, this may be a read error.

Germline V gene sequence: CDR1 SEHNR, CDR2 FQNEAQ (reference sequence). V lost 8 bases to trimming and J lost 6 bases, with 14 bases between them. This CDR3 region has 13 residues. This library used around 400 ng RNA and molecular barcoded adaptors spanning alpha/delta and beta/gamma chains. TCRdb reprocessed the reads via MiXCR and lists one record per CDR3 protein. Of around 130,000 distinct CDR3 sequences in the sample, about 12% were seen once. The specimen was a population of CD138-negative cells sorted from bone marrow. The rearrangement uses TRBV7-9 and TRBJ2-1, with D tentatively TRBD2 (5 bases). The sequence was collected from a donor at least 40 years old with multiple myeloma. In DNA form, the CDR3 reads TGTGCCAGCGGCCGGACTCCCAGCAATGAGCAGTTCTTC. Translation: CASGRTPSNEQFF.